This TCR beta chain was identified in a study of T cells after yellow fever vaccination. This CDR3 spans 19 amino acids. CDR1 is SQVTM and CDR2 is ANQGSEA in the germline V gene. The V segment lost 6 bases and the J segment 0 bases; nucleotides outside the gene matches: 17. Via MiXCR, TCRdb re-called the 5' RACE reads, giving one row per CDR3 protein. The data show around 360,000 distinct CDR3 sequences, around a tenth seen once. This clonotype was counted between two and nine times. This sample comprised PBMCs, obtained on the day of the first yellow fever vaccination. The clonotype was recovered from a man aged 18 to 29 who received the YFV17D yellow fever vaccine. The rearrangement uses TRBV29-1 and TRBJ2-3, with 11 bases aligning to TRBD2. The DNA for the CDR3 is TGCAGCGTCGCCCCTGCACTAGCGGGGGTAATTACTAGCACAGATACGCAGTATTTT. Translation gives CSVAPALAGVITSTDTQYF.